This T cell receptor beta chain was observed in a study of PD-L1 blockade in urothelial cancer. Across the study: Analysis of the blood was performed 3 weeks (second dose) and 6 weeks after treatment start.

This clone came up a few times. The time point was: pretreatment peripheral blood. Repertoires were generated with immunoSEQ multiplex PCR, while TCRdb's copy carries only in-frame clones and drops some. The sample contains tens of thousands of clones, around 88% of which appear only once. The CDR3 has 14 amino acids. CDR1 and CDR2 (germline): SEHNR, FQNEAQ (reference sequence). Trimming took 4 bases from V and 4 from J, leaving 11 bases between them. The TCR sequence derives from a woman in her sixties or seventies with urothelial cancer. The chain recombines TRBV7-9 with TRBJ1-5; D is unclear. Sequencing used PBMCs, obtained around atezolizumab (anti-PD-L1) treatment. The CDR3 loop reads CASSSGRLNQPQHF. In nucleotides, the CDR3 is TGTGCCAGCAGCTCGGGAAGATTGAATCAGCCCCAGCATTTT. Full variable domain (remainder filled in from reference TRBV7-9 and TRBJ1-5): DTGVSQNPRHKITKRGQNVTFRCDPISEHNRLYWYRQTLGQGPEFLTYFQNEAQLEKSRLLSDRFSAERPKGSFSTLEIQRTEQGDSAMYLCASSSGRLNQPQHFGDGTRLSIL.